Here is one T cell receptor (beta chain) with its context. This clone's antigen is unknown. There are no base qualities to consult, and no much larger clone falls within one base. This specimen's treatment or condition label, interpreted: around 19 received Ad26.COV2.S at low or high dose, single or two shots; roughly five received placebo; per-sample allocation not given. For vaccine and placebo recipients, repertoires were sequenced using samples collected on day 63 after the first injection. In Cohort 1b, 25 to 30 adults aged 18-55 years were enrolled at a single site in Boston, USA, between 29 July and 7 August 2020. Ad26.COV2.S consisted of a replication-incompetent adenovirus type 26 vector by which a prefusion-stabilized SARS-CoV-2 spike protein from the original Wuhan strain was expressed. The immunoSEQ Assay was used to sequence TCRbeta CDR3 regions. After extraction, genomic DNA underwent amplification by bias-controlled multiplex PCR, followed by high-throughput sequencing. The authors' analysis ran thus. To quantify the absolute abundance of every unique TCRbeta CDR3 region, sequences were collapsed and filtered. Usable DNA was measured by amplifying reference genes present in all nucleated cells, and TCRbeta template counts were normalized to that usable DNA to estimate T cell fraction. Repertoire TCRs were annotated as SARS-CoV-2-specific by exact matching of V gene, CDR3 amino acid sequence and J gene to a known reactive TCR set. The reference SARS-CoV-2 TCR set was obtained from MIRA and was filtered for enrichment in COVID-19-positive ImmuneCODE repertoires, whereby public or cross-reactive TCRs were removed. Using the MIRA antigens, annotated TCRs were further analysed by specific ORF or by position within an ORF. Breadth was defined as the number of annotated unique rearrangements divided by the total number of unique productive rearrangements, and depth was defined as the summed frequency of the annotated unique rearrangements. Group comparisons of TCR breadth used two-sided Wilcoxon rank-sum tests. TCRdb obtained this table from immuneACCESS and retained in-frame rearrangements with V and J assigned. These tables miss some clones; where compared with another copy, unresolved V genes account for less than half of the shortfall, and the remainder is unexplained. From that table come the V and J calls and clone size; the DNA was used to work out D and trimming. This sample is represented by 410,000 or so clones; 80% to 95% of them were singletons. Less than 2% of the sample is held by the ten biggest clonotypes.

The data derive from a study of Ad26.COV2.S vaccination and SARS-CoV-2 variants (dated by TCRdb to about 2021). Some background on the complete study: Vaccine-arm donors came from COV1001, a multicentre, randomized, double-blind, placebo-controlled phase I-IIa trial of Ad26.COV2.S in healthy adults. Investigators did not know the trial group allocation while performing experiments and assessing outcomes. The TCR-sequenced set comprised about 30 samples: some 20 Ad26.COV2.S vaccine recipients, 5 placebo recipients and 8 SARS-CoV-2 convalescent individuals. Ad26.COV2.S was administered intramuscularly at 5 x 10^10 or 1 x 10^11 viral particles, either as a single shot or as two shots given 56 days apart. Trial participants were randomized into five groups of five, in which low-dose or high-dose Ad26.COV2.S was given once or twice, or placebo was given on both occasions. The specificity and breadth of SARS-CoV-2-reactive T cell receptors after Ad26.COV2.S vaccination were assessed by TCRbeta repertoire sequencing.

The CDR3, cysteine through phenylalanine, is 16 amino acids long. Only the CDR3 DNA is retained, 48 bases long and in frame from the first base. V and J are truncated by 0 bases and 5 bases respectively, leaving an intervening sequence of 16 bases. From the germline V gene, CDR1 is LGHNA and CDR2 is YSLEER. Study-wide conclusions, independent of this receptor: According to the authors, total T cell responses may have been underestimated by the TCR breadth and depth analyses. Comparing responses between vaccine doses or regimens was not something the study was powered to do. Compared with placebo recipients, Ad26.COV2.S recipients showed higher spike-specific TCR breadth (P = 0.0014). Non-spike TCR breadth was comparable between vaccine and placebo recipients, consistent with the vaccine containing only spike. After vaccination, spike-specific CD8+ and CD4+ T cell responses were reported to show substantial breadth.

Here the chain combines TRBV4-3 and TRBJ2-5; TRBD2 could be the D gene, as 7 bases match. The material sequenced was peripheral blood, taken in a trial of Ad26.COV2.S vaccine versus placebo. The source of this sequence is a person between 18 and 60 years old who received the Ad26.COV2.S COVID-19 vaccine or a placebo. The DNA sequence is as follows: TGCGCCAGCAGCCAAGATCTGGGGGGGGGCTCGGAGACCCAGTACTTC. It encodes CASSQDLGGGSETQYF.